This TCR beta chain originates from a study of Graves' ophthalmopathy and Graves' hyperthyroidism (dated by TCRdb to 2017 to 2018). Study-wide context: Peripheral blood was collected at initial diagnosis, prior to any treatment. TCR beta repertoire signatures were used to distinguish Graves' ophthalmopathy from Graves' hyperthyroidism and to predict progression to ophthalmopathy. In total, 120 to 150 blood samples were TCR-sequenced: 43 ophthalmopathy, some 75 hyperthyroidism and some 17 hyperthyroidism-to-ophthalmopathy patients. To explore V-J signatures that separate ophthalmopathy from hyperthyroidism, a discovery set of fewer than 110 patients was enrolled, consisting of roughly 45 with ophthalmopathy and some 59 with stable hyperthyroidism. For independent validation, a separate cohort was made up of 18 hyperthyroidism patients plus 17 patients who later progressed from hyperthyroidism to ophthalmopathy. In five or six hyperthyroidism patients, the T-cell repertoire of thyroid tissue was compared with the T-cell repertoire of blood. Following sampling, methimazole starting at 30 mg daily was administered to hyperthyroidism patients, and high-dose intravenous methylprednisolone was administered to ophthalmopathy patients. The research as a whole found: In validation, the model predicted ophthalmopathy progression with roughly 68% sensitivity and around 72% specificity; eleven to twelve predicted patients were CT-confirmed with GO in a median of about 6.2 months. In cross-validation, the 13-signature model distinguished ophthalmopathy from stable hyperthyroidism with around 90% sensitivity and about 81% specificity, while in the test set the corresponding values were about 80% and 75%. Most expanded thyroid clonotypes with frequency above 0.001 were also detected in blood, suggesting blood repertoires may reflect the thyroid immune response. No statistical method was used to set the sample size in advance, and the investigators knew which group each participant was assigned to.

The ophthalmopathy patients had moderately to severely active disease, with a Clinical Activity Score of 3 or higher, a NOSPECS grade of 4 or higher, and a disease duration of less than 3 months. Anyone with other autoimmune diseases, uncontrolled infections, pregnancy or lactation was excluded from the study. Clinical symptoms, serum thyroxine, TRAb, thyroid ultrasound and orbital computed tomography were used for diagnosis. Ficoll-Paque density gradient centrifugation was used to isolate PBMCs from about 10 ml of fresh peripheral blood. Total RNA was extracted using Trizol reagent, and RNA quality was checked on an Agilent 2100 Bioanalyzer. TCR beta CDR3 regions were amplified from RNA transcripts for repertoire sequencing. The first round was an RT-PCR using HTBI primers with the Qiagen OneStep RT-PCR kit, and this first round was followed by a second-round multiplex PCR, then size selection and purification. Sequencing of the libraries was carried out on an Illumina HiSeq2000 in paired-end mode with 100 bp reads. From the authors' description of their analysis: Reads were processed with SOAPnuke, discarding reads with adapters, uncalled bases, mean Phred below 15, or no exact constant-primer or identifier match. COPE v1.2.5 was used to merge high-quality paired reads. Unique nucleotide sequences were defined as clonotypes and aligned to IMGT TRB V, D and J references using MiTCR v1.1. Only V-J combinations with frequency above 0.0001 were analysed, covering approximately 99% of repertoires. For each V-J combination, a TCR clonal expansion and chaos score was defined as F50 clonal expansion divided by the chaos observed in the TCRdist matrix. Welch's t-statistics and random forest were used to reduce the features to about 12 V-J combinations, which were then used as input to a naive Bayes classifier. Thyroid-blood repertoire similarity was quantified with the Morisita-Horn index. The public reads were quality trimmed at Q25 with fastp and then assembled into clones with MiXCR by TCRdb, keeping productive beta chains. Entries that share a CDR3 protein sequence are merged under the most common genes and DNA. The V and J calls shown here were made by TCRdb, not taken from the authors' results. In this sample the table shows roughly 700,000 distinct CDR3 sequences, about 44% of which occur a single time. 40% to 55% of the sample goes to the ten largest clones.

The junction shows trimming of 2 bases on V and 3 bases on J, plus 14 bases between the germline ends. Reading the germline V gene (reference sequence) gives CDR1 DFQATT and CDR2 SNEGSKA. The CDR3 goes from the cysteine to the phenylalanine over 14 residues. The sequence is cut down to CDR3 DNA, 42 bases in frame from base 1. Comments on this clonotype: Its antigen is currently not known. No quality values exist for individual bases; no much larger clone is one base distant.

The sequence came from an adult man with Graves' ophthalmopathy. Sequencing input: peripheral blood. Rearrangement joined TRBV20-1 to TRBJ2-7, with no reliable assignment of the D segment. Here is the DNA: TGCAGTGCTAGAATAGGCGATCCCTACTACGAGCAGTACTTC. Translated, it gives CSARIGDPYYEQYF.